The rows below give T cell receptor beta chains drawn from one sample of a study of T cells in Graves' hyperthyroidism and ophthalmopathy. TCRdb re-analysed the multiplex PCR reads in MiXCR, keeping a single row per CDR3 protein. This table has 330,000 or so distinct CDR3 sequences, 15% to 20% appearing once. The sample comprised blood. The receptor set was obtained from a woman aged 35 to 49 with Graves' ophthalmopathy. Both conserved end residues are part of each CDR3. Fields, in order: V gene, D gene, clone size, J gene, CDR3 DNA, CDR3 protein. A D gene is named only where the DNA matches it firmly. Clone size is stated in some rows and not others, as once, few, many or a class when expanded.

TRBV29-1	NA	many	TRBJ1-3	TGCAGTTCGAGCTCTGGAAACACCATATATTTT	CSSSSGNTIYF
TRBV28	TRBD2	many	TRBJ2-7	TGTGCCAGCAGTTCCGGGGGACTAGCCTACGAGCAGTACTTC	CASSSGGLAYEQYF
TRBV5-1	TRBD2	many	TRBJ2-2	TGCGCCAGCAGCAGCGGGAGTTATACCGGGGAGCTGTTTTTT	CASSSGSYTGELFF
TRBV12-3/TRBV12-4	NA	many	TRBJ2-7	TGTGCCAGCAGTGACATGGTGGGAGAGCAGTACTTC	CASSDMVGEQYF
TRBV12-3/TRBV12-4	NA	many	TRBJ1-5	TGTGCCAGCAGTATATCGAGGGGCTGGCAGCCCCAGCATTTT	CASSISRGWQPQHF
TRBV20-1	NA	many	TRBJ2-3	TGCAGTGCTCGGACCCTTGATGGGCAGTATTTT	CSARTLDGQYF
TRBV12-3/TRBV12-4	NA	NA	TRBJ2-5	TGTGCCAGCAGTCTCGGGACTCCGACGGGGACCCAGTACTTC	CASSLGTPTGTQYF
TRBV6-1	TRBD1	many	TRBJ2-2	TGTGCCAGCAGTCCGGACAGGGGTCGCATCGGGGAGCTGTTTTTT	CASSPDRGRIGELFF
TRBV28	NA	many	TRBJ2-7	TGTGCCAGCATAGGCAGCGAACTTCTCTCCTACGAGCAGTACTTC	CASIGSELLSYEQYF
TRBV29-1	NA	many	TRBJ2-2	TGCAGCGTTGGTACGAACACCGGGGAGCTGTTTTTT	CSVGTNTGELFF
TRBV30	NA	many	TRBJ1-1	TGTGCCTGGAGAAGCACGGGGGGGCAAGCTTTCTTT	CAWRSTGGQAFF
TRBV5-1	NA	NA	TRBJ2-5	TGCGCCAGCAGCCCGGTGGCTAGGATCGAGACCCAGTACTTC	CASSPVARIETQYF
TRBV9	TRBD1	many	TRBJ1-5	TGTGCCAGCAGCGCGGGACAGGGGATGGATCAGCCCCAGCATTTT	CASSAGQGMDQPQHF
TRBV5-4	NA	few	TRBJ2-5	TGTGCCAGCAGCGGGGACGGCTGGGGGCGGCGGGAGACCCAGTACTTC	CASSGDGWGRRETQYF
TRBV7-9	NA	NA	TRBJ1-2	TGTGCCAGCAGCTTGGTTGGGGACCCAGGGGGCTACACCTTC	CASSLVGDPGGYTF
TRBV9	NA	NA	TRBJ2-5	TGTGCCAGCAGCGTAGGACCAAGCCGTCAAGAGACCCAGTACTTC	CASSVGPSRQETQYF
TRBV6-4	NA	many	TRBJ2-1	TGTGCCAGCAGTGCCCAGCCCGGGGCCAGACGCAATGAGCAGTTCTTC	CASSAQPGARRNEQFF
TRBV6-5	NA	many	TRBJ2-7	TGTGCCAGCAGTTACGGATTCGGGACTGGCTACGAGCAGTACTTC	CASSYGFGTGYEQYF
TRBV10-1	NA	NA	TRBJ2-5	TGCGCCAGCAGCCTTGGAGGGGAATTGGAGACCCAGTACTTC	CASSLGGELETQYF
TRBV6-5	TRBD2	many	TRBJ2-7	TGTGCCAGCAGTTTGATAGCGGGAGAACTCACCTACGAGCAGTACTTC	CASSLIAGELTYEQYF
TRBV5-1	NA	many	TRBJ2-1	TGCGCCAGCAGCCATTCGGGGGACGGTTACAATGAGCAGTTCTTC	CASSHSGDGYNEQFF
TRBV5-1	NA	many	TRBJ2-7	TGCGCCAGCAGCTTTTGGCAGGGGTTAATCTACGAGCAGTACTTC	CASSFWQGLIYEQYF
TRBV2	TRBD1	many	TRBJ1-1	TGTGCCAGCAGCGCACAATTACAGGGGAGGTCTGAAGCTTTCTTT	CASSAQLQGRSEAFF
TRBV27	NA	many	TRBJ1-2	TGTGCCAGCGGTTTTCGGGGCTCGGGGTATAGCTACACCTTC	CASGFRGSGYSYTF
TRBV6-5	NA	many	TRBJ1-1	TGTGCCAGCAGTTACTTGTCAACTGAAGCTTTCTTT	CASSYLSTEAFF
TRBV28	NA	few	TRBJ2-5	TGTGCCAGCGTCCGACATGGGGACGTGGAGAGGGAGACTCAGTACTTC	CASVRHGDVERETQYF
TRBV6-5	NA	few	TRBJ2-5	TGTGCCAGCACTTCTCTGAGACAAGAGACCCAGTACTTC	CASTSLRQETQYF
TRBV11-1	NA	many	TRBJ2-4	TGTGCCAGCAGCCCCGGGACACGGGACATTCAGTACTTC	CASSPGTRDIQYF
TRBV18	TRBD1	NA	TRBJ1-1	TGTGCCAGCTTCCCGACAGGGGGTCTCTCTGAAGCTTTCTTT	CASFPTGGLSEAFF
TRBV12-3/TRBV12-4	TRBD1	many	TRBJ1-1	TGTGCCAGCAGTTCCCTGGCCAACAAGGGGGCGACAGCTTTCTTT	CASSSLANKGATAFF
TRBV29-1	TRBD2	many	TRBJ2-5	TGCAGCGTAGCACCGGGGGGGAACCCCCGGGAGACCCAGTACTTC	CSVAPGGNPRETQYF
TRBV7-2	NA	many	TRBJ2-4	TGTGCCAGCAGCTCCTCCACAACTCTAGCGTGGCGAGGCATTCAGTACTTC	CASSSSTTLAWRGIQYF
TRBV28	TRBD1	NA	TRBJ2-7	TGTGCCAGTACCGAGACAGGGCACTACGAGCAGTACTTC	CASTETGHYEQYF
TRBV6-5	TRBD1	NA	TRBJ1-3	TGTGCCAGCAGTTACGGGGGACAGAACCGAAACACCATATATTTT	CASSYGGQNRNTIYF
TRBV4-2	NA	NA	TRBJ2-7	TGTGCCAGCAGCCAAGGGTCAGGGGCCTACGAGCAGTACTTC	CASSQGSGAYEQYF
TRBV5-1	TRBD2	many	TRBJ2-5	TGCGCCAGCAGGTTACTAGCGGGAATTAAAGAGACCCAGTACTTC	CASRLLAGIKETQYF
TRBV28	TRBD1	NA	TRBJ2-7	TGTGCCAGCGGGACAGGGGGTCATGAGCAGTACTTC	CASGTGGHEQYF
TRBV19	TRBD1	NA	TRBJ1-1	TGTGCCAGTAGCGACCGGACAGGGGGCTTGAACACTGAAGCTTTCTTT	CASSDRTGGLNTEAFF
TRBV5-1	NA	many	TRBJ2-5	TGCGCCAGCAGCTTGTTAGGACTGCAAGAGACCCAGTACTTC	CASSLLGLQETQYF
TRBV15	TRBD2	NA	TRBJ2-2	TGTGCCACCGAATCAAGGGGTCGCGGGGGCACCGGGGAGCTGTTTTTT	CATESRGRGGTGELFF
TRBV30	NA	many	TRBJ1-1	TGTGCCTGGAGTGTACACTTGGGCGCCGGGGGGACTGAAGCTTTCTTT	CAWSVHLGAGGTEAFF
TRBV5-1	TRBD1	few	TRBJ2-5	TGCGCCAGCAGCAGACGAGGGACAGCCCAAGAGACCCAGTACTTC	CASSRRGTAQETQYF
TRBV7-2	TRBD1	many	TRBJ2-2	TGTGCCAGCAGTCGAACCGGGACAGGGGGGAGGAACACCGGGGAGCTGTTTTTT	CASSRTGTGGRNTGELFF
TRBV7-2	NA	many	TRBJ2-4	TGTGCCAGCAGCTTACCCAGGGGGGCTGGTGGAGGGAGAACCTTAGCCAAAAACATTCAGTACTTC	CASSLPRGAGGGRTLAKNIQYF